Presented here are 25 T cell receptor beta chains from one specimen sequenced in a study of blood T cell repertoires in COVID-19. The protocol was immunoSEQ multiplex PCR, while the TCRdb copy is restricted to in-frame clones and leaves out a portion. The sample has around 480,000 clones, around 89% seen once. The specimen was peripheral blood. The receptors come from a woman between 45 and 60 years old with COVID-19, enrolled during active disease.

In regard to this clone: This sample includes further DNA sequences coding for the same CDR3. The gene calls are TRBV9 and TRBJ2-7; 8 bases are a match to TRBD2. The CDR3 extends over 12 amino acids. Germline lookup yields CDR1 SGDLS and CDR2 YYNGEE. The ends lost 0 bases at V and 7 bases at J; junction bases unmatched: 0. CDR3 region: CASSVGGGEQYF. The CDR3 DNA follows: TGTGCCAGCAGCGTAGGCGGGGGGGAGCAGTACTTC.

This rearrangement joins TRBV27 to TRBJ2-7, with no clear D. Looked up from germline, CDR1 is MNHEY and CDR2 is SMNVEV (reference sequence). V was shortened by 4 bases and J by 0 bases, with 7 bases between the two germline ends. This CDR3 has 13 amino acids. The CDR3 region has the DNA TGTGCCAGCAGTTACCGCGTCTCCTACGAGCAGTACTTC. Translated: CASSYRVSYEQYF.

This chain joins TRBV27 and TRBJ2-3; 8 bases map to TRBD2. Per the germline V gene, CDR1 is MNHEY and CDR2 is SMNVEV (reference sequence). Trimming removed 4 bases from V and 6 bases from J; junction bases left unmatched: 6. The length of the CDR3 is 14 residues. In nucleotides, the CDR3 is TGTGCCAGCAGTTCAGGGGCGGGGGGTGATACGCAGTATTTT. Protein: CASSSGAGGDTQYF.

The chain recombines TRBV2 with TRBJ1-6, with TRBD1 matching over 7 bases. This CDR3 is built from 13 residues. The V segment lost 6 bases and the J segment 5 bases; nucleotides outside the gene matches: 1. The germline gives CDR1 SNHLY, CDR2 FYNNEI. CDR3 sequence reads: CASRGTDNSPLHF. CDR3 sequence (DNA): TGTGCCAGCAGAGGGACAGATAATTCACCCCTCCACTTT.

The chain combines TRBV11-2 with TRBJ2-3, with D possibly being TRBD2 (6 bases). The V gene lost 0 bases and the J gene lost 0 bases, with 7 bases spanning the gap. From germline, CDR1 is SGHAT and CDR2 FQNNGV. The CDR3 totals 15 residues. The CDR3 loop reads CASSLEGGSTDTQYF. The CDR3 DNA is TGTGCCAGCAGCTTAGAGGGGGGTAGCACAGATACGCAGTATTTT.

This sequence joins TRBV11-1 and TRBJ2-5; a possible D gene is TRBD2 (5 bases). CDR1 and CDR2 from the germline V gene are SGHAT and FQDESV (reference sequence). The CDR3 sequence is 11 residues long. V was cut by 6 bases and J by 7 bases, with 9 bases left in between. Here the CDR3 DNA reads TGTGCCAGCAGGGGCGAGGGGACCCAGTACTTC. This codes for CASRGEGTQYF.

The J gene is TRBJ1-3, the V gene TRBV2, with D unresolved. Germline V gene sequence: CDR1 SNHLY, CDR2 FYNNEI. The CDR3 is 14 residues long. The CDR3 reads CATRRQSSGNTIYF. The CDR3 nucleotides read TGTGCTACTCGGCGGCAGTCTTCCGGAAACACCATATATTTT.

The chain is built from TRBV19 and TRBJ2-1; tentative D call: TRBD1 (6 bases). The germline V and J ends were trimmed by 5 bases and 5 bases, with 19 bases remaining between them. The CDR3 is 16 amino acids. CDR1 is LNHDA and CDR2 is SQIVND in the germline V gene (reference sequence). This CDR3 reads CASSSSQQGPNNEQFF. The CDR3, as DNA: TGTGCCAGTAGTTCCTCACAGCAGGGGCCAAACAATGAGCAGTTCTTC. Based on the CDR3 plus reference TRBV19 and TRBJ2-1, the full variable domain is DGGITQSPKYLFRKEGQNVTLSCEQNLNHDAMYWYRQDPGQGLRLIYYSQIVNDFQKGDIAEGYSVSREKKESFPLTVTSAQKNPTAFYLCASSSSQQGPNNEQFFGPGTRLTVL.

The chain uses TRBV29-1 and TRBJ1-2, with a weak D call TRBD1 (5 bases). The CDR3 is 15 amino acids. Germline V CDR1 and CDR2: SQVTM, ANQGSEA. V gave up 0 bases and J gave up 2 bases, with 13 bases separating them. DNA for the CDR3: TGCAGCGTTGAAGATCTCCGAACAGGCAACTATGGCTACACCTTC. The encoded protein is CSVEDLRTGNYGYTF.

The chain carries TRBV10-3 and TRBJ1-6, with D unclear. V lost 10 bases and J lost 5, with 15 bases in between. Germline loops: CDR1 ENHRY, CDR2 SYGVKD. This CDR3 comprises 14 residues. The CDR3 DNA is TGTGCCACGCGTACTTGGCAGGATAATTCACCCCTCCACTTT. Translated: CATRTWQDNSPLHF.

DNA for the CDR3: TGTGCCAGCAGACCTAGCTCTGGAAACACCATATATTTT. It is translated as CASRPSSGNTIYF. The rearrangement links TRBV11-2 to TRBJ1-3, with D uncertain. CDR1 is SGHAT and CDR2 is FQNNGV in the germline V gene. This CDR3 has 13 amino acids. V lost 6 bases to trimming and J lost 0 bases, with 6 bases between them. Full variable domain (remainder filled in from reference TRBV11-2 and TRBJ1-3): EAGVAQSPRYKIIEKRQSVAFWCNPISGHATLYWYQQILGQGPKLLIQFQNNGVVDDSQLPKDRFSAERLKGVDSTLKIQPAKLEDSAVYLCASRPSSGNTIYFGEGSWLTVV.

The V gene is TRBV5-1, the J gene TRBJ1-2; weak D call: TRBD1 (5 bases). The CDR3 totals 16 residues. Trimming took 0 bases from V and 3 from J, leaving 15 bases between them. Germline CDR1 SGHRS, CDR2 YFSETQ. Here the CDR3 reads CASSLELAGVDYGYTF. CDR3 nucleotides: TGCGCCAGCAGCTTGGAGTTGGCGGGGGTGGACTATGGCTACACCTTC.

A remark on this clone: Other nucleotide sequences from this sample produce the same CDR3. The chain uses TRBV9 and TRBJ2-7; D may be TRBD1 (6 bases). Trimming took 0 bases from V and 4 from J, leaving 11 bases between them. This CDR3 has 14 amino acids. Germline V gene data show CDR1 as SGDLS and CDR2 as YYNGEE. As DNA, the CDR3 is TGTGCCAGCAGCGTAGGGACAGCCTCTTACGAGCAGTACTTC. Encoded protein: CASSVGTASYEQYF.

The chain carries TRBV21-1 and TRBJ1-3. TRBV21-1 is reported as a pseudogene. The CDR3 is made up of 16 amino acids. In DNA, the CDR3 is TGTGCCAGCAGCAAATTGGTAGCACCTGCTGGAAACACCATATATTTT. Its protein is CASSKLVAPAGNTIYF.

This chain uses TRBV30 with TRBJ1-5, with D maybe TRBD1 (5 bases). V was clipped by 5 bases and J by 4 bases, with 9 bases between them. Germline values: CDR1 GTSNPN, CDR2 SVGIG (reference sequence). This CDR3 is 12 amino acids long. CDR3 coding DNA: TGTGCCTGGGACAGTCTGAATCAGCCCCAGCATTTT. Translation gives CAWDSLNQPQHF.

The chain recombines TRBV30 with TRBJ1-1; D call uncertain. The ends were cut back, 4 bases at V and 0 bases at J, with 21 bases in the middle. Per the germline V gene, CDR1 is GTSNPN and CDR2 is SVGIG (reference sequence). The CDR3 has 17 residues. The CDR3 region has the DNA TGTGCCTGGACGACCGGGAGCCACTTTATTATGAACACTGAAGCTTTCTTT. Its protein is CAWTTGSHFIMNTEAFF.

This clone was seen only a few times. J is TRBJ1-2 and V is TRBV7-6; 11 nucleotides line up with TRBD1. V trimming: 5 bases; J trimming: 5 bases; junction bases outside the gene matches: 19. The germline V gene has CDR1 SGHVS and CDR2 FNYEAQ. The CDR3 is 19 amino acids. CDR3 sequence reads: CASSLQPSGGQGVYYGYTF. CDR3 DNA sequence: TGTGCCAGCAGCCTCCAACCCTCGGGGGGACAGGGGGTCTATTATGGCTACACCTTC.

This clone was observed a single time. The CDR3 nucleotides read TGTGCCAGCAGCCCTCCTACTTATCAGCGGGGGGTAGAGACCCAGTACTTC. It specifies CASSPPTYQRGVETQYF. The rearrangement uses TRBV3-1 (or the pseudogene TRBV3-2) and TRBJ2-5; 9 nucleotides match TRBD2. The CDR3 totals 17 residues. Germline V gene data show CDR1 as LGHDT and CDR2 as YNNKEL (reference sequence). Unmatched junction bases numbered 13, after V lost 4 bases and J lost 4 bases.

The chain has TRBV11-1 and TRBJ2-1; D remains ambiguous. V dropped 1 base and J dropped 9 bases, with 10 bases sitting between them. This CDR3 has 13 amino acids. The germline V gene has CDR1 SGHAT and CDR2 FQDESV (reference sequence). This chain's CDR3 is CASSLDRRGEQFF. As DNA, the CDR3 is TGTGCCAGCAGCTTAGACCGCCGCGGTGAGCAGTTCTTC.

V usage is TRBV10-1 and J usage is TRBJ2-3, with unresolved D. The germline CDR1 and CDR2 sequences are WNHNN and SYGVQD (reference sequence). This CDR3 has 12 residues. The V and J ends lost 2 bases and 6 bases respectively, with 6 bases between them. CDR3 amino acids: CASSEIPDTQYF. The CDR3, as DNA: TGCGCCAGCAGTGAGATTCCGGATACGCAGTATTTT.

The gene calls are TRBV7-2 and TRBJ1-5, with a tentative D call TRBD1 (6 bases). CDR1 is SGHTA and CDR2 is FQGNSA in the germline V gene. Trimming removed 3 bases from V and 12 bases from J, with 12 bases in between. The CDR3 runs to 12 residues. Here the CDR3 reads CASSFVDSGQHF. Written as DNA, the CDR3 is TGTGCCAGCAGCTTTGTGGACAGTGGCCAGCATTTT.

In DNA form, the CDR3 reads TGTGCCAGCGTACTAGCGGGGATCAATGAGCAGTTCTTC. It specifies CASVLAGINEQFF. The gene calls are TRBV2 and TRBJ2-1; 10 nucleotides line up with TRBD2. CDR3 length: 13 amino acids. Germline CDR1 is SNHLY and CDR2 is FYNNEI. V shed 8 bases and J 6 bases; nucleotides not matched to a gene: 4. Variable domain in full (rest from reference TRBV2 and TRBJ2-1): EPEVTQTPSHQVTQMGQEVILRCVPISNHLYFYWYRQILGQKVEFLVSFYNNEISEKSEIFDDQFSVERPDGSNFTLKIRSTKLEDSAMYFCASVLAGINEQFFGPGTRLTVL.

This chain joins TRBV27 and TRBJ1-1; 8 nucleotides agree with TRBD1. The CDR3 is 12 residues long. The V gene's germline CDR1 is MNHEY and CDR2 SMNVEV (reference sequence). Germline trimming cut 7 bases from V and 10 bases from J; bases unmatched to any gene: 8. CDR3 bases: TGTGCCAGCAAGGAGCAGGGGGCTGCAGCTTTCTTT. Its protein is CASKEQGAAAFF.

This chain connects TRBV6-5 to TRBJ1-4, with 7 bases lining up with TRBD1. The germline V gene encodes CDR1 MNHEY and CDR2 SVGAGI. The V gene end was trimmed by 0 bases and the J gene end by 4 bases; junction bases not matched to a gene: 2. The CDR3 has 15 amino acids. CDR3 DNA: TGTGCCAGCAGTTACTCAGGGACAGTTAATGAAAAACTGTTTTTT. The encoded protein is CASSYSGTVNEKLFF.

The chain is built from TRBV19 and TRBJ1-5; a possible D gene is TRBD1 (6 bases). V was cut by 4 bases and J by 0 bases, with 13 bases left in between. This CDR3 spans 16 amino acids. The germline gives CDR1 LNHDA, CDR2 SQIVND (reference sequence). CDR3 nucleotides: TGTGCCAGTAGTAACAGGGCCGGACCTAGCAATCAGCCCCAGCATTTT. It is translated as CASSNRAGPSNQPQHF.